This T cell receptor beta chain was found in a study of blood T cell repertoires in COVID-19. Looking at the study overall: From the United States, Italy and Spain came samples of acute and convalescent COVID-19. The analysed material was cDNA or gDNA that came from T cells, B-cell-depleted T cells, or PBMCs.

Original data processing: Amplification with reference gene primers provided the estimates of nucleated cell counts. The method was immunoSEQ multiplex PCR; TCRdb's version includes in-frame clones alone and lacks a portion of them. The V and J calls and clone size are taken from that table; D and trimming were inferred from the DNA. Among a few hundred thousand clones, about 83% were seen once, and the ten largest hold 6.8%. Participant age was roughly 18 to 100 years, and participants resided in roughly 24 US areas. Sequencing was carried out using PBMCs or T cells enriched from blood (not recorded which). The TCR was taken from a woman between 40 and 50 years old who had recovered from COVID-19.

The CDR3 DNA reads TGTGCCAGCAGCACTCACCGTCGACGGGAAAGTAGGGCCAACGTCCTGACTTTC. It codes for CASSTHRRRESRANVLTF. The chain employs TRBV11-2 and TRBJ2-6, with D possibly matching TRBD2 (5 bases). The CDR3 is 18 residues long. V was shortened by 5 bases and J by 5 bases, with 22 bases between the two germline ends. Germline V gene sequence: CDR1 SGHAT, CDR2 FQNNGV.